This TCR beta chain was identified in a study of blood T cell repertoires in COVID-19. Study overall: PBMCs, B-cell-depleted T cells, or T cells were the source of the cDNA or gDNA that made up the material.

Original analysis: Estimation of nucleated cell counts was performed using reference gene primer amplification. Some clones are missing from TCRdb's copy, which holds only in-frame ones; the method was immunoSEQ multiplex PCR. That table gives V, J and clone size, and the DNA gave D and trimming. The table lists approximately 170,000 clones, roughly 80% of them singletons. The germline V gene encodes CDR1 MNHNY and CDR2 SVGAGI (reference sequence). The CDR3 runs 17 residues. J was trimmed by 7 bases and V by 7 bases; bases with no gene match: 16. The sequencing sample was made of peripheral blood. The chain couples TRBV6-6 to TRBJ2-1, with 10 positions matching TRBD2. This TCR came from a woman over 75 with acute or convalescent COVID-19. The CDR3, as DNA: TGTGCCAGCATTCGATCGGGGAGCGGGGGGGCCAGTAATGAGCAGTTCTTC. Its protein product is CASIRSGSGGASNEQFF.